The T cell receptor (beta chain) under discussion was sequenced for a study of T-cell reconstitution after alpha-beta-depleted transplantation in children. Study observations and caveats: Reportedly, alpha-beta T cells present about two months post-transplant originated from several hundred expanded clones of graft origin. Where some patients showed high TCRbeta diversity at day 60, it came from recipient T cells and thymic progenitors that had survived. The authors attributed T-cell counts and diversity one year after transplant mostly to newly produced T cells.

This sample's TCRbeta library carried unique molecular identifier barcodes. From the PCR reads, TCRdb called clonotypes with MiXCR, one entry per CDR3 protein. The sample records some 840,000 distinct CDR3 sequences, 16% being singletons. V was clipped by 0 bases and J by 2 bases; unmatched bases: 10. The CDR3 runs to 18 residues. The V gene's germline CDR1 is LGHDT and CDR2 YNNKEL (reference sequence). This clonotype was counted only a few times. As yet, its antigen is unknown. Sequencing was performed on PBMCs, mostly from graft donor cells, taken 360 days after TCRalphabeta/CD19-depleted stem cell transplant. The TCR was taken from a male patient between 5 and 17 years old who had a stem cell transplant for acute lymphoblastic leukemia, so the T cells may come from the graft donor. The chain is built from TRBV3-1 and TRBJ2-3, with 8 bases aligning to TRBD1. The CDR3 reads CASSQEGRGDRNTDTQYF. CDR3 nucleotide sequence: TGTGCCAGCAGCCAAGAGGGCAGAGGGGACAGGAACACAGATACGCAGTATTTT.